Listed here are 10 T cell receptor beta chains from one sample, sequenced in a study of regulatory T cells in long-lasting Graves disease. Specified time point: persistent/refractory GD, antithyroid drugs over 5 years with positive TRAb. PBMCs were the source of the RNA used for TCR sequencing. TCR beta libraries were built with iRepertoire HTBI primers and Arm-PCR of CDR3 regions. MiXCR, run by TCRdb on the multiplex PCR reads, gives a single entry per CDR3 protein. The profile shows a few hundred thousand distinct CDR3 sequences, 23% of them singletons. Sequences were derived from peripheral blood mononuclear cells (PBMCs), sampled when the disease was refractory, from a patient treated with antithyroid drugs. These TCRs come from a female donor with Graves disease.

This clonotype was recorded a few times. The chain links TRBV14 to TRBJ1-1, with D perhaps matching TRBD1 (6 bases). The germline V and J ends were trimmed by 3 bases and 0 bases, with 14 bases remaining between them. This CDR3 region has 16 residues. Germline-derived CDR1 and CDR2 are SGHDN and FVKESK. The CDR3 reads CASSHLGTTVNTEAFF. The CDR3 region has the DNA TGTGCCAGCAGCCACCTCGGGACAACCGTGAACACTGAAGCTTTCTTT.

The chain employs TRBV6-1 and TRBJ2-1; 7 positions agree with TRBD2. CDR1 is MNHNS and CDR2 is SASEGT in the germline V gene. V shed 1 base and J 2 bases; nucleotides not matched to a gene: 5. The CDR3 is 16 residues long. The CDR3: CASSEGSSGAYNEQFF. CDR3 nucleotides: TGTGCCAGCAGTGAAGGGTCTAGCGGAGCCTACAATGAGCAGTTCTTC.

This clonotype was counted many times. The genes are TRBV28 and TRBJ1-5, with D perhaps matching TRBD1 (6 bases). Trimming pared 3 bases from V and 5 bases from J, leaving 11 bases between. Germline V gives CDR1 MDHEN, CDR2 SYDVKM. The CDR3 is 14 amino acids. The CDR3 DNA is TGTGCCAGCAGTTTGGGGGGGGGGCATCAGCCCCAGCATTTT. Its protein product is CASSLGGGHQPQHF.

This chain connects TRBV11-2 to TRBJ2-2, with D hard to call. The germline V gene has CDR1 SGHAT and CDR2 FQNNGV. The CDR3 consists of 12 residues. V dropped 7 bases and J dropped 6 bases, with 9 bases sitting between them. The CDR3 sequence is CASTQTAGELFF. The CDR3 bases are TGTGCCAGCACCCAAACCGCCGGGGAGCTGTTTTTT.

This clonotype showed up many times. The rearrangement uses TRBV20-1 and TRBJ2-7; 9 bases match TRBD1. Germline V CDR1 and CDR2: DFQATT, SNEGSKA (reference sequence). This CDR3 has 13 amino acids. V gave up 6 bases and J gave up 2 bases; unmatched junction bases: 5. The CDR3 DNA is TGCAGTGCACGGACAGGGGAACCCTACGAGCAGTACTTC. It specifies CSARTGEPYEQYF.

The CDR3 reads CASSYSNRGKGELFF. The CDR3 DNA sequence: TGTGCCAGCAGTTACTCGAATCGGGGGAAGGGGGAGCTGTTTTTT. This chain uses TRBV6-5 with TRBJ2-2; perhaps TRBD2 as D (6 bases). CDR3 length equals 15 residues. The V gene's germline CDR1 is MNHEY and CDR2 SVGAGI. Trimming took off 0 bases at V and 8 bases at J, with 13 bases between the two ends.

This clonotype showed up many times. This chain links TRBV5-1 with TRBJ1-1; no clear D gene. The V end was cut by 3 bases, the J end by 4 bases, with 10 bases between. There are 13 residues in the CDR3. CDR1 is SGHRS, CDR2 YFSETQ, per germline. The CDR3 loop is CASSSGEATEAFF. CDR3 bases: TGCGCCAGCAGCTCCGGGGAGGCCACTGAAGCTTTCTTT.

About this clonotype: This sequence may be a read error, since a much larger clone differs from it by one base. The DNA for the CDR3 is TGCGCCGGCAGCTTGGACGGACAGGGAAGGGTTCATGGCTACACCTTC. Translation gives CAGSLDGQGRVHGYTF. The chain is built from TRBV5-1 and TRBJ1-2; 8 bases are shared with TRBD1. Germline V gene sequence: CDR1 SGHRS, CDR2 YFSETQ. CDR3 length: 16 residues. The full variable domain, in which reference TRBV5-1 and TRBJ1-2 provide the parts outside the CDR3, is KAGVTQTPRYLIKTRGQQVTLSCSPISGHRSVSWYQQTPGQGLQFLFEYFSETQRNKGNFPGRFSGRQFSNSRSEMNVSTLELGDSALYLCAGSLDGQGRVHGYTFGSGTRLTVV.

In this sample, this clonotype turned up a few times. The V and J genes are TRBV6-2 or TRBV6-3 and TRBJ1-1; tentatively, D is TRBD1 (5 bases). The CDR3 contains 14 residues. CDR1 and CDR2 (germline): MNHEY, SVGEGT. V lost 7 bases and J lost 2, with 14 bases in between. CDR3 bases: TGTGCCAGCACCCCCACAGGTCCAAACACTGAAGCTTTCTTT. It codes for CASTPTGPNTEAFF.

The gene calls are TRBV10-3 and TRBJ2-7; unclear D gene. Trimming took 5 bases from V and 3 from J, leaving 14 bases between them. The germline V gene encodes CDR1 ENHRY and CDR2 SYGVKD. The CDR3 contains 14 residues. Here the CDR3 DNA reads TGTGCCATCAGTAACGGCTTATCCCTCTACGAGCAGTACTTC. It translates to CAISNGLSLYEQYF.